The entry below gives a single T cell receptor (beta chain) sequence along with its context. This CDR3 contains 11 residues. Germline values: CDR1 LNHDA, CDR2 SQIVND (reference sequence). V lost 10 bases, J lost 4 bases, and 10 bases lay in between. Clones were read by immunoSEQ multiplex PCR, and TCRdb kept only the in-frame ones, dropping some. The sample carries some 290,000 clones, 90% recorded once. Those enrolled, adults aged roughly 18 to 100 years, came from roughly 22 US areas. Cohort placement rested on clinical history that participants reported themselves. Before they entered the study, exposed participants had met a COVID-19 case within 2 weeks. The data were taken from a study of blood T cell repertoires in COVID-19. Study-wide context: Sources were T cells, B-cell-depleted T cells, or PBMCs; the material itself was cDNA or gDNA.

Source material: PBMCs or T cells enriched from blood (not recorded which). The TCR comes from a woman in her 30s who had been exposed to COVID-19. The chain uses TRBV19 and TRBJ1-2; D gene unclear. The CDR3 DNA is TGTGCCATTTCTTCGCGCTATGGCTACACCTTC. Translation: CAISSRYGYTF.